This entry lists 18 T cell receptor beta chains sequenced from one sample in a study of blood T cell repertoires in COVID-19. The data were produced by immunoSEQ multiplex PCR, yet TCRdb's version contains in-frame clones alone and is incomplete. The data show roughly 200,000 clones, roughly 83% seen once. Source material: PBMCs or T cells enriched from blood (not recorded which). The source is a man in his forties or fifties with acute COVID-19.

V is TRBV5-6 and J is TRBJ2-7; the D gene is possibly TRBD1 (5 bases). V dropped 1 base and J dropped 2 bases, with 10 bases sitting between them. Germline V gives CDR1 SGHDT, CDR2 YYEEEE. The CDR3 runs 14 residues. This CDR3 reads CASSLLGPTYEQYF. CDR3 bases: TGTGCCAGCAGCTTGTTGGGGCCAACCTACGAGCAGTACTTC.

Judged by abundance, this clone is medium-sized. Other DNA sequences of this sample code for an identical CDR3. This sequence joins TRBV9 and TRBJ1-1; D unclear. Between the trimmed V and J ends, which lost 3 bases and 0 bases, there was a span of 9 bases. Germline V gives CDR1 SGDLS, CDR2 YYNGEE. The CDR3 extends over 14 amino acids. Here the CDR3 DNA reads TGTGCCAGCAGCGCGAGTGTCCTGAACACTGAAGCTTTCTTT. As protein: CASSASVLNTEAFF.

V is TRBV10-3 and J is TRBJ2-2; tentative D call: TRBD1 (6 bases). CDR1 is ENHRY, CDR2 SYGVKD, per germline. V lost 7 bases, J lost 7 bases, and 16 bases lay in between. This CDR3 comprises 14 residues. Written as DNA, the CDR3 is TGTGCCATCACTGACAGGCTTGACGACGGGGAGCTGTTTTTT. This encodes CAITDRLDDGELFF.

The J gene is TRBJ2-7, the V gene TRBV19; D might be TRBD2 (5 bases). Trimming cost V 5 bases and J 7 bases, with 18 bases left between them. The CDR3 is 14 amino acids. The germline V gene has CDR1 LNHDA and CDR2 SQIVND (reference sequence). In DNA, the CDR3 is TGTGCCAGTAGTTTTAGTATCACAACGGGGGAGCAGTACTTC. Translating it yields CASSFSITTGEQYF. The full variable domain, completed using reference TRBV19 and TRBJ2-7, is DGGITQSPKYLFRKEGQNVTLSCEQNLNHDAMYWYRQDPGQGLRLIYYSQIVNDFQKGDIAEGYSVSREKKESFPLTVTSAQKNPTAFYLCASSFSITTGEQYFGPGTRLTVT.

The chain couples TRBV5-4 to TRBJ2-5; TRBD1 agrees at 7 bases. This CDR3 has 17 amino acids. CDR1 and CDR2 (germline): SGHNT, YYREEE (reference sequence). With V trimmed by 4 bases and J by 0 bases, 12 bases remained unmatched. The CDR3 nucleotides are TGTGCCAGCAGCCTCCCTGGTGGGGGACAGTACCAAGAGACCCAGTACTTC. Protein product: CASSLPGGGQYQETQYF.

The J gene is TRBJ2-7, the V gene TRBV19; 8 bases are shared with TRBD1. CDR3 size: 13 residues. Germline loops: CDR1 LNHDA, CDR2 SQIVND (reference sequence). The J segment lost 2 bases and the V segment lost 6 bases, leaving 3 bases of the junction unmatched. CDR3 sequence: CASRAGGPYEQYF. For the CDR3, the DNA is TGTGCCAGTAGGGCAGGGGGCCCCTACGAGCAGTACTTC.

The rearrangement uses TRBV28 and TRBJ1-1; unclear D gene. Between the trimmed V and J ends, which lost 6 bases and 2 bases, there was a span of 19 bases. Germline values: CDR1 MDHEN, CDR2 SYDVKM. CDR3 length equals 16 residues. CDR3 nucleotide sequence: TGTGCCAGCAGACCTATAGGGCGGGAGCTAAACACTGAAGCTTTCTTT. Translating it yields CASRPIGRELNTEAFF.

The gene calls are TRBV27 and TRBJ1-6; a possible D gene is TRBD1 (6 bases). CDR1 is MNHEY and CDR2 is SMNVEV in the germline V gene (reference sequence). CDR3 size: 15 residues. Trimming removed 4 bases at V and 9 bases at J, with 16 bases between. The CDR3 nucleotides are TGTGCCAGCAGTTCGGGACAAGTAATAGGTTCACCCCTCCACTTT. It is translated as CASSSGQVIGSPLHF.

The chain combines TRBV4-1 with TRBJ1-4, with TRBD1 identical over 7 bases. The CDR3 covers 15 residues. The germline V gene encodes CDR1 MGHRA and CDR2 YSYEKL. Unmatched junction bases numbered 3, after V lost 4 bases and J lost 1 base. The CDR3 loop reads CASSLRQGTNEKLFF. For the CDR3, the DNA is TGCGCCAGCAGCCTCCGACAGGGAACTAATGAAAAACTGTTTTTT.

The chain employs TRBV5-1 and TRBJ2-1, with TRBD1 matching 7 bases. CDR1 is SGHRS, CDR2 YFSETQ, per germline. The ends lost 2 bases at V and 0 bases at J; junction bases unmatched: 2. CDR3 length: 15 amino acids. The CDR3 loop reads CASSFAGGSYNEQFF. For the CDR3, the DNA is TGCGCCAGCAGCTTTGCAGGGGGCTCCTACAATGAGCAGTTCTTC.

This sequence joins TRBV5-4 and TRBJ2-3; 14 nucleotides agree with TRBD2. In germline, CDR1 is SGHNT, CDR2 YYREEE (reference sequence). The CDR3 length is 16 residues. V shed 3 bases and J 5 bases; nucleotides not matched to a gene: 5. CDR3 protein: CASSWGLAGEGDTQYF. CDR3 DNA sequence: TGTGCCAGCAGCTGGGGACTAGCGGGAGAGGGAGATACGCAGTATTTT.

The V gene is TRBV5-6, the J gene TRBJ1-1; possible D gene TRBD1, 5 bases. This CDR3 region has 15 residues. The V end was cut by 4 bases, the J end by 5 bases, with 18 bases between. The germline CDR1 and CDR2 sequences are SGHDT and YYEEEE. The CDR3 is CASSPTGGLSTEAFF. The CDR3 nucleotides are TGTGCCAGCAGCCCGACCGGGGGGTTGAGTACTGAAGCTTTCTTT.

This chain joins TRBV4-1 and TRBJ2-1; D is ambiguous. CDR1 MGHRA and CDR2 YSYEKL come from the germline V gene. Trimming stripped 2 bases from V and 10 bases from J, with 18 bases between. The CDR3 runs to 15 residues. The CDR3 nucleotides read TGCGCCAGCAGCCAAACCGCGACTCCGGAAGAGGAGCAGTTCTTC. Its translation: CASSQTATPEEEQFF.

The chain joins TRBV7-8 to TRBJ1-5; 8 bases align to TRBD1. Looked up from germline, CDR1 is SGHVS and CDR2 is FQNEAQ. The CDR3 is made up of 14 amino acids. V gave up 3 bases and J gave up 5 bases; unmatched junction bases: 3. CDR3 protein: CASSLDRVYQPQHF. The CDR3 DNA follows: TGTGCCAGCAGCTTGGACAGGGTATATCAGCCCCAGCATTTT.

V and J are TRBV18 and TRBJ2-6; TRBD1 matches 7 bases. After removal of 6 bases from V and 0 bases from J, the junction contained 11 bases not matched to a gene. The CDR3 runs to 18 residues. Germline V gives CDR1 KGHSH, CDR2 LQKENI. Here the CDR3 DNA reads TGTGCCAGCTCTCCCCCGAGGGGGCTTTCCTCTGGGGCCAACGTCCTGACTTTC. Encoded protein: CASSPPRGLSSGANVLTF.

The J gene is TRBJ2-7, the V gene TRBV4-1, with D perhaps TRBD1 (5 bases). Germline V gives CDR1 MGHRA, CDR2 YSYEKL. CDR3 length: 18 amino acids. Trimming removed 5 bases at V and 4 bases at J, with 27 bases between. The CDR3 sequence is CASSTVGAKSGFLYEQYF. The CDR3 bases are TGCGCCAGCAGCACGGTTGGGGCCAAGTCCGGGTTCCTATACGAGCAGTACTTC.

The chain links TRBV24-1 to TRBJ2-7; weak D call: TRBD2 (6 bases). Germline V gives CDR1 KGHDR, CDR2 SFDVKD. V gave up 4 bases and J gave up 1 base, with 16 bases separating them. The CDR3 has 16 amino acids. This CDR3 reads CATSERGLRNSYEQYF. The CDR3 DNA reads TGTGCCACCAGTGAACGGGGACTGAGAAATTCCTACGAGCAGTACTTC.

The chain recombines TRBV30 with TRBJ2-7; TRBD2 matches at 9 bases. The CDR3 is 18 amino acids. CDR1 and CDR2 from the germline V gene are GTSNPN and SVGIG (reference sequence). V was pared by 3 bases and J by 3 bases, with 18 bases of the junction left unmatched. The chain's CDR3 is CAWSVGVFTTSGNYEQYF. CDR3 bases: TGTGCCTGGAGCGTTGGGGTCTTCACGACTAGCGGAAACTACGAGCAGTACTTC.